This entry lists 31 T cell receptor beta chains sequenced from one sample in a study of cytomegalovirus exposure and HLA in healthy donors. This PCR relied on a set of 60 Vbeta primers and 13 Jbeta primers. TCRdb keeps only in-frame clones here, not all; method: immunoSEQ multiplex PCR. The sample holds about 150,000 clones, roughly 80% seen once. Sequences were obtained from PBMCs. These receptors originate from a woman aged 40 to 50 in good health and CMV-seronegative.

V is TRBV2 and J is TRBJ2-1, with D possibly TRBD2 on 5 matching bases. The CDR3 consists of 14 residues. Germline values: CDR1 SNHLY, CDR2 FYNNEI. V gave up 2 bases and J gave up 7 bases, with 12 bases separating them. CDR3 in DNA: TGTGCCAGCAGTGAAACGAGGGAAATAAATGAGCAGTTCTTC. This codes for CASSETREINEQFF.

This chain uses TRBV5-4 with TRBJ2-1; TRBD2 might be the D (6 bases). Deletions cut 3 bases from V and 0 bases from J, with 10 bases between. This CDR3 contains 15 residues. Germline V CDR1 and CDR2: SGHNT, YYREEE (reference sequence). The CDR3 DNA is TGTGCCAGCAGCTCTCGGACTAACTCCTACAATGAGCAGTTCTTC. This sequence encodes CASSSRTNSYNEQFF.

The chain couples TRBV19 to TRBJ2-3, with TRBD2 identical over 8 bases. The CDR3 runs to 17 residues. The V and J ends lost 4 bases and 3 bases, in that order; junction bases with no gene match: 12. In germline, CDR1 is LNHDA, CDR2 SQIVND (reference sequence). CDR3: CASSNRRGGIKTDTQYF. The CDR3 bases are TGTGCCAGTAGTAATCGACGGGGGGGTATTAAGACAGATACGCAGTATTTT.

The chain joins TRBV29-1 to TRBJ1-1; no clear D. Germline assignment: CDR1 SQVTM and CDR2 ANQGSEA. CDR3 length: 11 amino acids. V gave up 7 bases and J gave up 2 bases, with 8 bases separating them. CDR3 sequence: CSGGHNTEAFF. CDR3 coding DNA: TGCAGCGGCGGGCACAACACTGAAGCTTTCTTT.

The genes are TRBV14 and TRBJ2-5; D possibly corresponds to TRBD2 (5 bases). This CDR3 region has 13 residues. The V gene lost 4 bases and the J gene lost 3 bases, with 9 bases spanning the gap. Germline loops: CDR1 SGHDN, CDR2 FVKESK. The CDR3 spells CASSRRGEETQYF. The CDR3 bases are TGTGCCAGCAGCCGCCGGGGTGAAGAGACCCAGTACTTC.

CDR3 bases: TGTGCCAGCAGCTTAAGACTAGCGGCCGATGGCACAGATACGCAGTATTTT. Its protein product is CASSLRLAADGTDTQYF. V and J are TRBV7-8 and TRBJ2-3; 9 positions agree with TRBD2. Germline lookup yields CDR1 SGHVS and CDR2 FQNEAQ. Unmatched junction bases numbered 7, after V lost 2 bases and J lost 1 base. The CDR3 length is 17 residues.

The V gene is TRBV7-2, the J gene TRBJ2-2, with 15 bases identical to TRBD2. The CDR3 has 17 amino acids. Losses at the gene ends were 4 bases for V and 5 bases for J; bases not matched to a gene: 5. Germline V gene lookup returns CDR1 SGHTA and CDR2 FQGNSA. DNA for the CDR3: TGTGCCAGCAGCTGGGGACTAGCGGGAGGTTGGACCGGGGAGCTGTTTTTT. Protein product: CASSWGLAGGWTGELFF.

In nucleotides, the CDR3 is TGTGCCAGCAGCCAACAGACCTTCCGGGACAGAGAATATGGCTACACCTTC. Protein product: CASSQQTFRDREYGYTF. This chain links TRBV16 with TRBJ1-2; TRBD1 aligns across 7 bases. V lost 2 bases to trimming and J lost 5 bases; unmatched junction nucleotides: 14. Germline lookup yields CDR1 KGHSY and CDR2 FQNENV. The CDR3 has 17 amino acids.

This chain connects TRBV7-9 to TRBJ1-1; D unclear. CDR3 length: 13 residues. CDR1 and CDR2 (germline): SEHNR, FQNEAQ (reference sequence). V was shortened by 4 bases and J by 5 bases, with 11 bases between the two germline ends. In nucleotides, the CDR3 is TGTGCCAGCAGCTCCATGGAGGTGACTGAAGCTTTCTTT. Translating gives CASSSMEVTEAFF. Full variable domain (missing parts from reference TRBV7-9 and TRBJ1-1): DTGVSQNPRHKITKRGQNVTFRCDPISEHNRLYWYRQTLGQGPEFLTYFQNEAQLEKSRLLSDRFSAERPKGSFSTLEIQRTEQGDSAMYLCASSSMEVTEAFFGQGTRLTVV.

This clone was picked up one time. The gene calls are TRBV7-2 and TRBJ2-4, with TRBD1 matching 8 bases. The J segment lost 15 bases and the V segment lost 5 bases, leaving 12 bases of the junction unmatched. Per germline, CDR1 SGHTA and CDR2 FQGNSA. The CDR3 is 13 residues long. CDR3 sequence reads: CASSPEPRGRLYF. The DNA for the CDR3 is TGTGCCAGCAGCCCAGAACCCAGGGGGCGCTTGTACTTC.

The chain carries TRBV2 and TRBJ1-1, with D perhaps TRBD1 (6 bases). V lost 6 bases to trimming and J lost 1 base, with 15 bases between them. CDR1 and CDR2 (germline): SNHLY, FYNNEI. The CDR3 has 15 residues. The DNA for the CDR3 is TGTGCCAGCAGGGAAACAGGGATACGGAACACTGAAGCTTTCTTT. It yields the protein CASRETGIRNTEAFF.

The J gene is TRBJ2-6, the V gene TRBV28, with a tentative D call TRBD1 (5 bases). CDR1 and CDR2 from the germline V gene are MDHEN and SYDVKM. With 10 bases removed from V and 2 bases from J, the gap between germline ends came to 9 bases. The CDR3 loop spans 13 amino acids. The CDR3 spells CAISGTGANVLTF. CDR3 sequence (DNA): TGTGCCATTTCAGGGACTGGGGCCAACGTCCTGACTTTC. Variable domain in full (rest from reference TRBV28 and TRBJ2-6): DVKVTQSSRYLVKRTGEKVFLECVQDMDHENMFWYRQDPGLGLRLIYFSYDVKMKEKGDIPEGYSVSREKKERFSLILESASTNQTSMYLCAISGTGANVLTFGAGSRLTVL.

The chain has TRBV5-8 and TRBJ1-2, with 7 bases that match TRBD1. The CDR3 length is 14 residues. The ends lost 4 bases at V and 2 bases at J; junction bases unmatched: 5. Germline V CDR1 and CDR2: SGHTS, YDEGEE. The CDR3 bases are TGTGCCAGCAGCGTAGGACAGGCGAACTATGGCTACACCTTC. This encodes CASSVGQANYGYTF.

V usage is TRBV7-2 and J usage is TRBJ2-7; perhaps TRBD1 as D (5 bases). Germline values: CDR1 SGHTA, CDR2 FQGNSA. Trimming shortened V by 2 bases and J by 3 bases, and 8 bases separated the two germline ends. The CDR3 has 13 amino acids. The CDR3 here is CASSLIGVYEQYF. CDR3 DNA: TGTGCCAGCAGCTTAATAGGGGTCTACGAGCAGTACTTC.

The chain couples TRBV29-1 to TRBJ2-4, with D maybe TRBD1 (6 bases). V dropped 2 bases and J dropped 0 bases, with 14 bases sitting between them. The CDR3 consists of 16 residues. CDR1 SQVTM and CDR2 ANQGSEA come from the germline V gene. CDR3 loop: CSVELFDRRAKNIQYF. CDR3 sequence (DNA): TGCAGCGTTGAACTTTTTGACAGGAGAGCCAAAAACATTCAGTACTTC.

This sequence joins TRBV19 and TRBJ2-7, with D possibly being TRBD2 (8 bases). From germline, CDR1 is LNHDA and CDR2 SQIVND (reference sequence). This CDR3 contains 16 residues. V was clipped by 6 bases and J by 6 bases, with 24 bases between them. The CDR3 protein is CASRNTGALGGGEQYF. DNA for the CDR3: TGTGCCAGTAGGAATACAGGGGCCCTCGGGGGGGGCGAGCAGTACTTC.

The chain employs TRBV5-4 and TRBJ2-3; 8 bases agree with TRBD2. Germline V gene lookup returns CDR1 SGHNT and CDR2 YYREEE (reference sequence). The CDR3 extends over 17 amino acids. Trimming removed 4 bases from V and 3 bases from J; junction bases left unmatched: 13. The CDR3 spells CASSQSASGSFTDTQYF. CDR3 nucleotides: TGTGCCAGCAGCCAGTCAGCAAGCGGGAGTTTTACAGATACGCAGTATTTT.

This chain joins TRBV28 and TRBJ1-1, with TRBD1 matching over 9 bases. Trimming at V came to 5 bases and at J to 1 base, leaving 5 bases not matched to a gene. This CDR3 is built from 15 residues. Per germline, CDR1 MDHEN and CDR2 SYDVKM. CDR3 region: CASSPQGAPNTEAFF. As DNA, the CDR3 is TGTGCCAGCAGTCCACAGGGGGCGCCGAACACTGAAGCTTTCTTT.

V and J are TRBV18 and TRBJ1-2; D is unclear. Germline-derived CDR1 and CDR2 are KGHSH and LQKENI. This CDR3 has 15 amino acids. Trimming stripped 2 bases from V and 4 bases from J, with 14 bases between. The DNA of the CDR3 is TGTGCCAGCTCACCAGGCAGCCGCGAGGGCTATGGCTACACCTTC. Protein product: CASSPGSREGYGYTF.

The rearrangement uses TRBV19 and TRBJ1-3, with D uncertain. Trimming shortened V by 2 bases and J by 6 bases, and 8 bases separated the two germline ends. The CDR3 runs 13 residues. Germline V gene data show CDR1 as LNHDA and CDR2 as SQIVND (reference sequence). DNA of the CDR3: TGTGCCAGTAGTATATCGCCAGAAAACACCATATATTTT. It translates to CASSISPENTIYF.

This clone has a single count. The DNA of the CDR3 is TGCGCCAGCAGCTTGGGGACAGTAACCTACGAGCAGTACTTC. Amino acids: CASSLGTVTYEQYF. V gene TRBV5-1 combines with J gene TRBJ2-7; perhaps TRBD1 as D (6 bases). Germline CDR1 and CDR2: SGHRS and YFSETQ. The CDR3 is 14 amino acids. V lost 0 bases and J 2 bases, leaving 9 bases between the germline ends.

The rearrangement links TRBV19 to TRBJ1-2; no clear D. This CDR3 region has 14 residues. The germline V and J ends were trimmed by 0 bases and 3 bases, with 8 bases remaining between them. The germline V gene encodes CDR1 LNHDA and CDR2 SQIVND (reference sequence). In nucleotides, the CDR3 is TGTGCCAGTAGTATAGAGTCCCGAGACTATGGCTACACCTTC. This translates into CASSIESRDYGYTF.

This chain links TRBV6-6 with TRBJ2-7; 7 bases are a match to TRBD1. Germline loops: CDR1 MNHNY, CDR2 SVGAGI (reference sequence). The V and J ends lost 2 bases and 6 bases, in that order; junction bases with no gene match: 13. This CDR3 has 16 amino acids. Here the CDR3 reads CASSYLPGRGPSEQYF. The CDR3 nucleotides are TGTGCCAGCAGTTACCTCCCCGGTAGGGGGCCTTCCGAGCAGTACTTC.

This chain links TRBV25-1 with TRBJ1-2, with D maybe TRBD1 (6 bases). The CDR3 contains 14 residues. From germline, CDR1 is MGHDK and CDR2 SYGVNS. Deletions cut 1 base from V and 4 bases from J, with 10 bases between. The CDR3 sequence: CASSESGQPYGYTF. The CDR3 coding sequence is TGTGCCAGCAGTGAATCTGGACAGCCCTATGGCTACACCTTC.

This chain uses TRBV28 with TRBJ2-7; D unresolved. The germline V and J ends were trimmed by 2 bases and 4 bases, with 9 bases remaining between them. CDR3 length: 13 residues. CDR1 MDHEN and CDR2 SYDVKM come from the germline V gene. The DNA of the CDR3 is TGTGCCAGCAGTTTACCTCAGAGGTACGAGCAGTACTTC. Its protein is CASSLPQRYEQYF.

This clone has just a few counts. V is TRBV6-7 and J is TRBJ1-1, with 12 bases identical to TRBD1. TRBV6-7 belongs to the ORF category, with a function that is uncertain. V trimming: 3 bases; J trimming: 1 base; junction bases outside the gene matches: 6. The CDR3 totals 17 residues. CDR3 protein: CASSYHRDRGRNTEAFF. The DNA of the CDR3 is TGTGCCAGCAGTTATCACCGGGACAGGGGGCGGAACACTGAAGCTTTCTTT.

V and J are TRBV4-1 and TRBJ1-2, with D tentatively TRBD1 (5 bases). Deletions cut 4 bases from V and 7 bases from J, with 25 bases between. The CDR3 totals 17 residues. Germline V CDR1 and CDR2: MGHRA, YSYEKL. The CDR3 DNA reads TGCGCCAGCAGCCTTCTCCCCCGGGGACTCTCCCGGGGTGGCTACACCTTC. The encoded protein is CASSLLPRGLSRGGYTF.

V usage is TRBV5-4 and J usage is TRBJ1-2, with D perhaps matching TRBD1 (5 bases). Germline assignment: CDR1 SGHNT and CDR2 YYREEE (reference sequence). The length of the CDR3 is 13 residues. Trimming cost V 0 bases and J 7 bases, with 10 bases left between them. DNA of the CDR3: TGTGCCAGCAGCTTGGACAGGCCCGGTGGCTACACCTTC. The encoded protein is CASSLDRPGGYTF.

To note about this clone: Other DNA variants within this sample encode the same CDR3. The chain combines TRBV7-9 with TRBJ1-2, with D maybe TRBD1 (5 bases). The CDR3 sequence is 13 residues long. Trimming stripped 1 base from V and 3 bases from J, with 6 bases between. Germline CDR1 reads SEHNR; CDR2 reads FQNEAQ (reference sequence). This CDR3 is CASSLGGDYGYTF. The CDR3 DNA reads as TGTGCCAGCAGCTTAGGGGGGGACTATGGCTACACCTTC.

This chain connects TRBV10-2 to TRBJ2-2; 15 bases are shared with TRBD2. J lost 5 bases, V lost 8 bases, and 9 bases had no gene match. Germline V gives CDR1 WSHSY, CDR2 SAAADI. This CDR3 is built from 17 residues. CDR3 residues: CASVPWTSGRVTGELFF. CDR3 DNA sequence: TGCGCCAGCGTACCCTGGACTAGCGGGAGGGTAACCGGGGAGCTGTTTTTT.

The chain uses TRBV10-2 and TRBJ2-5; weak D call: TRBD1 (6 bases). V was pared by 11 bases and J by 5 bases, with 18 bases between. The germline CDR1 and CDR2 sequences are WSHSY and SAAADI. The length of the CDR3 is 13 residues. CDR3 region: CADSKGVGETQYF. The CDR3 DNA follows: TGCGCCGATAGTAAGGGGGTAGGGGAGACCCAGTACTTC.